Below, 17 T cell receptor beta chains from the same sample are listed, as sequenced in a study of T cell clonality in common variable immunodeficiency. The method was immunoSEQ multiplex PCR; TCRdb's version includes in-frame clones alone and lacks a portion of them. In total the sample includes about 52,000 clones, none of them seen once. Sample: peripheral blood mononuclear cells. The source is a person between 18 and 70 years old in good health.

This clone appeared many times. The read finishes 3 residues shy of the CDR3 end, and the germline J gene is used to complete it. The rearrangement joins TRBV20-1 to TRBJ1-5; 7 nucleotides agree with TRBD1. This CDR3 contains 14 residues. The germline V gene encodes CDR1 DFQATT and CDR2 SNEGSKA (reference sequence). V shed 6 bases and J 0 bases; nucleotides not matched to a gene: 5. CDR3 sequence reads: CSASGTDSNQPQHF. Incomplete CDR3 DNA: TGCAGTGCATCCGGGACAGATAGCAATCAGCCC.

This clone was detected ten times or more. The read gets to within 3 residues of the CDR3 end, and the germline J gene fills in the rest. V gene TRBV6-1 combines with J gene TRBJ1-2; D not certain. CDR3 size: 13 residues. The germline V gene encodes CDR1 MNHNS and CDR2 SASEGT. Trimming left V 2 bases short and J 4 bases short, with 8 bases between. CDR3 loop: CASSENILYGYTF. CDR3 DNA (partial): TGTGCCAGCAGTGAAAATATCCTCTATGGC.

As concerns this clone: The missing CDR3 end, 3 residues past where the read stops, is filled in from the germline J gene. The chain couples TRBV30 to TRBJ1-1, with 7 bases matching TRBD1. The CDR3 spans 15 residues. Germline trimming cut 1 base from V and 3 bases from J; bases unmatched to any gene: 8. Per germline, CDR1 GTSNPN and CDR2 SVGIG (reference sequence). The CDR3 loop is CAWSALQGRDTEAFF. Partial CDR3 DNA: TGTGCCTGGAGTGCTTTACAGGGGCGGGACACTGAA.

This clone was counted many times. The CDR3 DNA, read in part, is TGTGCCAGCAGTGATGGGGGACAGATGGGAGAAAAA. Its protein product is CASSDGGQMGEK. The full-length CDR3 reads as CASSDGGQMGEKLFF. The V and J genes are TRBV6-1 and TRBJ1-4; TRBD1 agrees at 7 bases. The read gets to within 3 residues of the CDR3 end, and the germline J gene fills in the rest. CDR3 length: 15 residues. In germline, CDR1 is MNHNS, CDR2 SASEGT. With V trimmed by 3 bases and J by 8 bases, 9 bases remained unmatched.

As regards this clone: The DNA ends 3 residues before the CDR3 does, and the rest of the CDR3 is filled in from the germline J gene. V is TRBV20-1 and J is TRBJ1-2; tentatively, D is TRBD1 (5 bases). This CDR3 comprises 13 residues. Per germline, CDR1 DFQATT and CDR2 SNEGSKA (reference sequence). Trimming removed 1 base from V and 0 bases from J, with 6 bases in between. The CDR3 bases that were read are TGCAGTGCTAGAGGGACAACTAACTATGGC. Translated, it gives CSARGTTNYG. In full, the CDR3 is CSARGTTNYGYTF.

This clone came up many times. The read terminates 3 residues ahead of where the CDR3 ends, so the germline J gene completes it. The V call is TRBV10-1, the J call TRBJ2-1; 8 nucleotides match TRBD1. Germline CDR1 and CDR2: WNHNN and SYGVQD (reference sequence). The J segment lost 6 bases and the V segment lost 6 bases, leaving 7 bases of the junction unmatched. This CDR3 contains 14 residues. CDR3 residues: CASSGQGAINEQFF. Partial CDR3 DNA: TGCGCCAGCAGCGGCCAGGGGGCCATCAATGAG.

There are many counts of this clone. The CDR3 end lies 3 residues beyond the end of the read and is filled in from the germline J gene. This rearrangement joins TRBV20-1 to TRBJ2-3; D call uncertain. Germline V gene sequence: CDR1 DFQATT, CDR2 SNEGSKA (reference sequence). CDR3 length: 12 amino acids. The V gene lost 5 bases and the J gene lost 2 bases, with 8 bases spanning the gap. The CDR3 bases that were read are TGCAGTGCTCCGACAAACACAGATACG. Translation gives CSAPTNTDT. In full, the CDR3 reads CSAPTNTDTQYF.

This clone was observed a few times. The read finishes 3 residues shy of the CDR3 end, and the germline J gene is used to complete it. The chain recombines TRBV2 with TRBJ2-7, with 9 bases matching TRBD1. Unmatched junction bases numbered 15, after V lost 8 bases and J lost 1 base. Germline V gene lookup returns CDR1 SNHLY and CDR2 FYNNEI. The length of the CDR3 is 17 residues. CDR3 protein: CASWVDTGGKSSYEQYF. The DNA read from the CDR3 is TGTGCCAGCTGGGTCGATACAGGGGGCAAAAGTTCCTACGAG.

This clone was seen ten or more times. The read finishes 3 residues shy of the CDR3 end, and the germline J gene is used to complete it. The chain is built from TRBV20-1 and TRBJ2-7; 10 nucleotides line up with TRBD1. Germline V CDR1 and CDR2: DFQATT, SNEGSKA (reference sequence). V trimming: 3 bases; J trimming: 5 bases; junction bases outside the gene matches: 13. This CDR3 contains 16 residues. The DNA read from the CDR3 is TGCAGTGCTAGTTATGGTGGGAGACAGGGGGCGAACGAG. This gives the protein CSASYGGRQGANE. The full CDR3 sequence reads CSASYGGRQGANEQYF.

This clone was seen repeatedly, ten times or more. The read ends 3 residues before the CDR3 terminus; that terminus is restored from the germline J gene. V is TRBV20-1 and J is TRBJ1-2; 9 bases map to TRBD1. This CDR3 is 14 amino acids long. V gave up 0 bases and J gave up 4 bases; unmatched junction bases: 3. CDR1 is DFQATT and CDR2 is SNEGSKA in the germline V gene (reference sequence). The DNA read from the CDR3 is TGCAGTGCTAGAGAGGACAGGGGCCGCTATGGC. Its protein product is CSAREDRGRYG. Given in full, the CDR3 is CSAREDRGRYGYTF.

A note on this clone: The read is 3 residues too short to cover the CDR3 end, so that end is filled in from the germline J gene. The J gene is TRBJ1-1, the V gene TRBV18; 9 bases fit TRBD1. The CDR3 runs to 14 residues. The V gene's germline CDR1 is KGHSH and CDR2 LQKENI. The CDR3 sequence: CASSPGQGSTQAFF. CDR3 DNA, as far as it was read: TGTGCCAGCTCACCGGGACAGGGCTCGACCCAA. Full variable domain (outside the CDR3, taken from reference TRBV18 and TRBJ1-1): NAGVMQNPRHLVRRRGQEARLRCSPMKGHSHVYWYRQLPEEGLKFMVYLQKENIIDESGMPKERFSAEFPKEGPSILRIQQVVRGDSAAYFCASSPGQGSTQAFFGQGTRLTVV.

This clone was seen at least ten times. The chain's CDR3 is CASSQGGEGYQPQHF. Partial CDR3 DNA: TGCGCCAGCAGCCAAGGCGGGGAGGGGTATCAGCCC. The genes are TRBV4-1 and TRBJ1-5, with D possibly matching TRBD1 (5 bases). The CDR3 end falls 3 residues outside the read, so it is completed with the germline J gene. V dropped 1 base and J dropped 5 bases, with 12 bases sitting between them. This CDR3 contains 15 residues. Germline-derived CDR1 and CDR2 are MGHRA and YSYEKL.

This clone was recorded many times. The read terminates 3 residues ahead of where the CDR3 ends, so the germline J gene completes it. This chain uses TRBV7-6 with TRBJ2-1; the D is unclear. Germline CDR1 reads SGHVS; CDR2 reads FNYEAQ. The CDR3 length is 16 residues. Trimming stripped 4 bases from V and 7 bases from J, with 20 bases between. The CDR3 DNA, read in part, is TGTGCCAGCAGCTCCCCTCTTAGAGAGCCCCTAAATGAG. Its translation is CASSSPLREPLNE. The entire CDR3 protein is CASSSPLREPLNEQFF.

In its sample, this clone was seen many times. The CDR3 end is not reached by the read, which stops 3 residues before it; the germline J gene fills it in. The chain joins TRBV6-1 to TRBJ1-5; D possibly corresponds to TRBD1 (6 bases). The germline V and J ends were trimmed by 1 base and 5 bases, with 12 bases remaining between them. This CDR3 has 15 amino acids. CDR1 is MNHNS and CDR2 is SASEGT in the germline V gene. Incomplete CDR3 DNA: TGTGCCAGCAGTGAAGTTGCAGGGGCGGATCAGCCC. Translation gives CASSEVAGADQP. The entire CDR3 reads CASSEVAGADQPQHF.

This clone has a count of ten or more. Read data end 3 residues before the CDR3 end; the end is taken from the germline J gene. The chain links TRBV30 to TRBJ1-5; D not resolved. Per the germline V gene, CDR1 is GTSNPN and CDR2 is SVGIG (reference sequence). This CDR3 contains 13 residues. V lost 0 bases and J 4 bases, leaving 7 bases between the germline ends. CDR3 DNA, as far as it was read: TGTGCCTGGAGTGTCGGTAGAAATCAGCCC. Translated: CAWSVGRNQP. The complete CDR3 sequence is CAWSVGRNQPQHF.

This clone was found a few times. The read terminates 3 residues ahead of where the CDR3 ends, so the germline J gene completes it. The chain recombines TRBV7-3 with TRBJ2-5; the D call may be TRBD1 or TRBD2 (5 bases each). V lost 5 bases to trimming and J lost 5 bases, with 6 bases between them. Germline CDR1 and CDR2: SGHTA and FQGTGA. This CDR3 contains 11 residues. The DNA read from the CDR3 is TGTGCCAGCAGCGAGGGGGAGACC. It encodes CASSEGET. The full CDR3 protein reads CASSEGETQYF.

This clone was seen ten or more times. From the germline J gene comes the end of the CDR3, since the read stops 3 residues before it. The chain recombines TRBV7-3 with TRBJ2-2, with D possibly matching TRBD1 (6 bases). The CDR3 runs 15 residues. V shed 4 bases and J shed 5 bases, with 14 bases lying between them. The germline V gene has CDR1 SGHTA and CDR2 FQGTGA. Incomplete CDR3 DNA: TGTGCCAGCAGCTCCAAATCCAGGGGTACCGGGGAG. Translating it yields CASSSKSRGTGE. The entire CDR3 sequence reads CASSSKSRGTGELFF.